What follows are 5 T cell receptor beta chains derived from one specimen sequenced in a study of T cells in Graves' hyperthyroidism and ophthalmopathy. Researchers took RNA transcripts and amplified the TCR beta CDR3 regions from them. A first-round RT-PCR of the TCR CDR3 used the HTBI primer set. TCRdb used MiXCR to reprocess the multiplex PCR reads, holding one entry per CDR3 protein. This repertoire shows about 740,000 distinct CDR3 sequences, about 14% found once; its top ten account for about 9.4%. The specimen was blood. These receptors were collected from a woman between 18 and 29 years old with Graves' hyperthyroidism.

The chain carries TRBV14 and TRBJ2-2; D is uncertain. The germline V gene has CDR1 SGHDN and CDR2 FVKESK. Trimming pared 1 base from V and 3 bases from J, leaving 6 bases between. The CDR3 extends over 14 amino acids. In DNA form, the CDR3 reads TGTGCCAGCAGCCAAGTCTACCACACCGGGGAGCTGTTTTTT. Translated, it gives CASSQVYHTGELFF.

This clonotype was detected ten times or more. The gene calls are TRBV2 and TRBJ2-6, with D tentatively TRBD1 (5 bases). The CDR3 totals 17 residues. V was shortened by 6 bases and J by 1 base, with 16 bases between the two germline ends. Per germline, CDR1 SNHLY and CDR2 FYNNEI. The CDR3 DNA sequence: TGTGCCAGCAGCCATCCCTCGTCAGGGTCTGGGGCCAACGTCCTGACTTTC. As protein: CASSHPSSGSGANVLTF.

The chain joins TRBV7-9 to TRBJ1-6, with D unclear. V gave up 1 base and J gave up 5 bases, with 12 bases separating them. The germline gives CDR1 SEHNR, CDR2 FQNEAQ (reference sequence). There are 16 residues in the CDR3. DNA for the CDR3: TGTGCCAGCAGCTTAGTGGGAACGGAGAATAATTCACCCCTCCACTTT. Amino acid sequence: CASSLVGTENNSPLHF.

Many counts were recorded for this clonotype. The chain links TRBV7-2 to TRBJ2-7; unclear D gene. Germline CDR1 and CDR2: SGHTA and FQGNSA. The ends were cut back, 2 bases at V and 0 bases at J, with 8 bases in the middle. The CDR3 length is 14 residues. The CDR3 region is CASSLIAFSYEQYF. The DNA of the CDR3 is TGTGCCAGCAGCTTAATTGCGTTCTCCTACGAGCAGTACTTC. Based on the CDR3 plus reference TRBV7-2 and TRBJ2-7, the full variable domain is GAGVSQSPSNKVTEKGKDVELRCDPISGHTALYWYRQSLGQGLEFLIYFQGNSAPDKSGLPSDRFSAERTGGSVSTLTIQRTQQEDSAVYLCASSLIAFSYEQYFGPGTRLTVT.

The rearrangement uses TRBV4-1 and TRBJ1-3; D is unresolved. The ends were cut back, 0 bases at V and 0 bases at J, with 12 bases in the middle. Per the germline V gene, CDR1 is MGHRA and CDR2 is YSYEKL. The CDR3 runs 17 residues. The CDR3: CASSQEPRIHSGNTIYF. The CDR3 coding sequence is TGCGCCAGCAGCCAAGAGCCTAGGATACACTCTGGAAACACCATATATTTT.